This entry features one T cell receptor (beta chain) sequence. Authors' processing steps: From reference gene primer amplification, estimates of nucleated cell counts were derived. Sequencing used immunoSEQ multiplex PCR; TCRdb keeps in-frame clones, though not all of them. From that table come the V and J calls and clone size; the DNA was used to work out D and trimming. The sample lists around 70,000 clones; about 82% were seen once. This specimen belongs to a study of blood T cell repertoires in COVID-19. On the study more broadly: COVID-19 samples, acute and convalescent, were from the United States, Italy and Spain. From T cells, B-cell-depleted T cells, or PBMCs came the material, which was cDNA or gDNA.

Germline loops: CDR1 SGHVS, CDR2 FQNEAQ. Trimming took 3 bases from V and 2 from J, leaving 14 bases between them. The CDR3 contains 15 residues. V is TRBV7-8 and J is TRBJ2-7; perhaps TRBD2 as D (7 bases). The sample taken for sequencing was peripheral blood. This receptor was obtained from a human donor in a cohort sampled during active COVID-19. The CDR3 sequence is CASSFGGGDAYEQYF. DNA for the CDR3: TGTGCCAGCAGCTTTGGAGGGGGGGACGCCTACGAGCAGTACTTC.